These T cell receptor beta chains were read from a single sample in a study of T cell changes during pregnancy in multiple sclerosis. Measured with immunoSEQ multiplex PCR; TCRdb has only the in-frame clones, and not every one. The sample gives some 140,000 clones, 90% to 98% of which show up once; 0.44% is in the top ten. This specimen was peripheral blood, taken after pregnancy. Every receptor here comes from a female donor with multiple sclerosis, enrolled in a pregnancy study. The CDR3 runs from the conserved cysteine through the conserved F or W. The order of the fields is J gene, CDR3 length, V gene, D gene, clone size, CDR3 protein, CDR3 DNA. D genes are given only for firm matches. The size of a clone is reported for some rows only, either as once, few or many, or as a class for expanded clones.

j_gene: TRBJ2-1; len: 15; v_gene: TRBV28; d_gene: TRBD2; abundance: NA; CDR3aa: CASSDPGLAGGEQFF; CDR3nt: TGTGCCAGCAGCGACCCGGGACTAGCGGGAGGTGAGCAGTTCTTC
j_gene: TRBJ2-7; len: 14; v_gene: TRBV7-9; d_gene: TRBD1; abundance: NA; CDR3aa: CASSLDRGFSEQYF; CDR3nt: TGTGCCAGCAGCTTAGACAGGGGTTTCTCCGAGCAGTACTTC
j_gene: TRBJ2-5; len: 13; v_gene: TRBV6-6; d_gene: TRBD1; abundance: NA; CDR3aa: CASATRGRVTQYF; CDR3nt: TGTGCCAGCGCTACGAGGGGGCGGGTGACCCAGTACTTC
j_gene: TRBJ2-5; len: 15; v_gene: TRBV27; d_gene: TRBD1; abundance: NA; CDR3aa: CASSHSSGGVGTQYF; CDR3nt: TGTGCCAGCAGTCATAGCTCAGGGGGAGTAGGGACCCAGTACTTC
j_gene: TRBJ1-1; len: 13; v_gene: TRBV6-1; d_gene: NA; abundance: NA; CDR3aa: CASSAPGGEEAFF; CDR3nt: TGTGCCAGCAGCGCACCGGGCGGGGAGGAAGCTTTCTTT
j_gene: TRBJ2-3; len: 15; v_gene: TRBV5-1; d_gene: TRBD1; abundance: NA; CDR3aa: CASSIGRRGPDTQYF; CDR3nt: TGCGCCAGCAGCATCGGACGCAGGGGGCCAGATACGCAGTATTTT
j_gene: TRBJ2-1; len: 16; v_gene: TRBV27; d_gene: TRBD1; abundance: NA; CDR3aa: CASSLRQGVGYNEQFF; CDR3nt: TGTGCCAGCAGCCTGCGACAGGGAGTTGGGTACAATGAGCAGTTCTTC
j_gene: TRBJ1-5; len: 15; v_gene: TRBV6-6; d_gene: NA; abundance: NA; CDR3aa: CASSYLEVGNQPQHF; CDR3nt: TGTGCCAGCAGTTACCTCGAGGTCGGCAATCAGCCCCAGCATTTT
j_gene: TRBJ2-1; len: 14; v_gene: TRBV7-7; d_gene: NA; abundance: once; CDR3aa: CASSLAQGLYEQFF; CDR3nt: TGTGCTAGCAGCTTAGCGCAGGGGCTGTATGAGCAGTTCTTC
j_gene: TRBJ2-2; len: 16; v_gene: TRBV9; d_gene: NA; abundance: NA; CDR3aa: CASSVVERENTGELFF; CDR3nt: TGTGCCAGCAGCGTAGTGGAGCGTGAGAACACCGGGGAGCTGTTTTTT
j_gene: TRBJ2-7; len: 13; v_gene: TRBV2; d_gene: NA; abundance: NA; CDR3aa: CASRRTVSGEQYF; CDR3nt: TGTGCCAGCAGACGGACAGTTAGTGGCGAGCAGTACTTC
j_gene: TRBJ1-1; len: 15; v_gene: TRBV6-1; d_gene: TRBD1; abundance: NA; CDR3aa: CASRDRAGMNTEAFF; CDR3nt: TGTGCCAGCAGAGACAGGGCGGGGATGAACACTGAAGCTTTCTTT